The following is a TCR beta chain sequence with its context. Antigen unknown. The data belong to a study of cytomegalovirus exposure and HLA in healthy donors. About the study: Earlier, 180 million or so T cells were analyzed, and about 120 million unique TCR beta sequences were found among them. Study results and limitations: Altogether, 150 to 200 TCR beta chains were recorded as cytomegalovirus-associated. Most of the CMV-associated TCR beta chains (in a later analysis) appeared to be HLA-restricted.

Trimming cost V 6 bases and J 5 bases; bases outside gene matches: 18. Germline CDR1 SEHNR, CDR2 FQNEAQ (reference sequence). This CDR3 contains 18 residues. Amplification used 60 Vbeta primers and 13 Jbeta primers. Sequenced by immunoSEQ multiplex PCR; TCRdb stores in-frame clones only, minus some. The repertoire holds under 200,000 clones, with approximately 12% as singletons. Sequencing was carried out using PBMCs. The chain is built from TRBV7-9 and TRBJ2-3; 9 bases align to TRBD1. The origin of this receptor is a man aged 50-60 years in good health and CMV-seropositive. This CDR3 is CASRYHILGQGLGDTQYF. CDR3 in DNA: TGTGCCAGCAGGTACCACATCCTCGGACAGGGGTTGGGAGATACGCAGTATTTT.